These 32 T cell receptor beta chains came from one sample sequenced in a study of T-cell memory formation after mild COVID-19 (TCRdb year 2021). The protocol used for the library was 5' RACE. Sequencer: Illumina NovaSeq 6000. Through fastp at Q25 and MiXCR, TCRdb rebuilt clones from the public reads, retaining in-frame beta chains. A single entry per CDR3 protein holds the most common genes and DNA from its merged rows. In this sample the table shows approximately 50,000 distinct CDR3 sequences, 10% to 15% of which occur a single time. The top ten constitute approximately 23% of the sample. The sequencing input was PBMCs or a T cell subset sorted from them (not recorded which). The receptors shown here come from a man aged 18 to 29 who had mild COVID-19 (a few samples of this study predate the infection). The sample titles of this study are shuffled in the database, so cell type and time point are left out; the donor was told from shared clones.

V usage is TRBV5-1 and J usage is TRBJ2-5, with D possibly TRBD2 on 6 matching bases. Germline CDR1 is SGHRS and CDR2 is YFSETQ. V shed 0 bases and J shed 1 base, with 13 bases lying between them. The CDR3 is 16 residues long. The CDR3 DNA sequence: TGCGCCAGCAGCTTGGCCAGGAGCGGGCCCCAAGAGACCCAGTACTTC. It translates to CASSLARSGPQETQYF.

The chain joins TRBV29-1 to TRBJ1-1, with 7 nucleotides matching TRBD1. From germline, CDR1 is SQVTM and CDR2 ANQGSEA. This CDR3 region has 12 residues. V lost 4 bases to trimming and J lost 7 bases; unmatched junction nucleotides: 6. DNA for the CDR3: TGCAGCGTTGGGTCAGGGGGAGTTGAAGCTTTCTTT. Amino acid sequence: CSVGSGGVEAFF.

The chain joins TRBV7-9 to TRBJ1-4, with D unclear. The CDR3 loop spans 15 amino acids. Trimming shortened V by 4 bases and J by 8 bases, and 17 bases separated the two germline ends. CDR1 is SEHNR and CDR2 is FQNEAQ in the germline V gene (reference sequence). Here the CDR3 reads CASSSRTGPGEKLFF. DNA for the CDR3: TGTGCCAGCAGCTCCCGGACGGGTCCTGGGGAAAAACTGTTTTTT.

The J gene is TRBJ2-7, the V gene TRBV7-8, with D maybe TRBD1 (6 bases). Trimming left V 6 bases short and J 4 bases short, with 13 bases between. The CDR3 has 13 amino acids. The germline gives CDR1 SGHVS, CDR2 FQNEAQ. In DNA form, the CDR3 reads TGTGCCAGCAGTTGGGACACTTTATACGAGCAGTACGTC. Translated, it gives CASSWDTLYEQYV.

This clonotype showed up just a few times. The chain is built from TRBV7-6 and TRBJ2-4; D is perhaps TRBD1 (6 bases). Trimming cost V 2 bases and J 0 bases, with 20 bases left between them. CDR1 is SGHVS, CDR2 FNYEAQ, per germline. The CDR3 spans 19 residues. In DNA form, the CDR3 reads TGTGCCAGCAGCTTAATCAGCAGGGGTCAGGGTTCAGCCAAAAACATTCAGTACTTC. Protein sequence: CASSLISRGQGSAKNIQYF.

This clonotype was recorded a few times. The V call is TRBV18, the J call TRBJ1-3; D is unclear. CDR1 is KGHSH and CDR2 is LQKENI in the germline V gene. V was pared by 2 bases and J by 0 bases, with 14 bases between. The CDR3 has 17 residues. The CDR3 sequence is CASSPVLDGHSGNTIYF. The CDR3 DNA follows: TGTGCCAGCTCACCAGTATTGGACGGGCACTCTGGAAACACCATATATTTT. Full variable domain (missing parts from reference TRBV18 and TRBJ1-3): NAGVMQNPRHLVRRRGQEARLRCSPMKGHSHVYWYRQLPEEGLKFMVYLQKENIIDESGMPKERFSAEFPKEGPSILRIQQVVRGDSAAYFCASSPVLDGHSGNTIYFGEGSWLTVV.

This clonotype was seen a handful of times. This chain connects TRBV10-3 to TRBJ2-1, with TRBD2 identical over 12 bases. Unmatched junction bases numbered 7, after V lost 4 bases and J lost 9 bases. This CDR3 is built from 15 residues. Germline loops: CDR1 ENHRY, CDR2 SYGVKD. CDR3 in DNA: TGTGCCATCAGTGGTAGACTAGCGGGGGAAAGTGAGCAGTTCTTC. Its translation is CAISGRLAGESEQFF.

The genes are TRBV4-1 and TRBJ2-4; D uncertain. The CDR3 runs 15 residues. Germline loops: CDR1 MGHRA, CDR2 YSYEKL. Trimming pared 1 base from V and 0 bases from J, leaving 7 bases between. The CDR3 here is CASSQGKLAKNIQYF. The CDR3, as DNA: TGCGCCAGCAGCCAAGGAAAGTTAGCCAAAAACATTCAGTACTTC.

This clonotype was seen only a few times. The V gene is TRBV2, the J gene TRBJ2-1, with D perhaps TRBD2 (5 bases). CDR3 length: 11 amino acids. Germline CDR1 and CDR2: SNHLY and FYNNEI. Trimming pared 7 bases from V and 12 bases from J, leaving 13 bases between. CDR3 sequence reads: CASIAIEGQFF. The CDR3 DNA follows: TGTGCCAGCATTGCTATAGAGGGGCAGTTCTTC.

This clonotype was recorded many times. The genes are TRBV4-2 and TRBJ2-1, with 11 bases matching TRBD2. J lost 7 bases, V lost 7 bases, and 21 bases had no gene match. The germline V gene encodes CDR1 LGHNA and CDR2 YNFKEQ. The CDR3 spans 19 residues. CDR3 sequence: CASTLETRLAGGPLNEQFF. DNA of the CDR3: TGTGCCAGCACCCTTGAGACACGCCTAGCGGGGGGACCTCTGAATGAGCAGTTCTTC.

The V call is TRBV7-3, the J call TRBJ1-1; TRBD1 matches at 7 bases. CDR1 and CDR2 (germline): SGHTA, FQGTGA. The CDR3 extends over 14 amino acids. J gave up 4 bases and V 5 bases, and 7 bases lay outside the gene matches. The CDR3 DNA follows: TGTGCCAGCAGCCCAATCACAGGGGTCACTGAAGCTTTCTTT. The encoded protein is CASSPITGVTEAFF.

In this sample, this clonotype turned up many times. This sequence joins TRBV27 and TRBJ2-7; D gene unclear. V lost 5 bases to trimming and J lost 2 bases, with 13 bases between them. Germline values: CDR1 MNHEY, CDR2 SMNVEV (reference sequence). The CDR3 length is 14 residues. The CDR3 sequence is CASSPFRAAYEQYF. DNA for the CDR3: TGTGCCAGCAGTCCCTTTCGAGCAGCCTACGAGCAGTACTTC.

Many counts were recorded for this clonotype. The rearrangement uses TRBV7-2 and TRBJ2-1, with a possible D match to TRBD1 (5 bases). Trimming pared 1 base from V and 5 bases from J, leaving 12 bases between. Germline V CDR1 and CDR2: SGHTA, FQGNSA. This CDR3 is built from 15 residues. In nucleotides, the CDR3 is TGTGCCAGCAGCTTAGTTGTGACAGACAACAATGAGCAGTTCTTC. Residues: CASSLVVTDNNEQFF.

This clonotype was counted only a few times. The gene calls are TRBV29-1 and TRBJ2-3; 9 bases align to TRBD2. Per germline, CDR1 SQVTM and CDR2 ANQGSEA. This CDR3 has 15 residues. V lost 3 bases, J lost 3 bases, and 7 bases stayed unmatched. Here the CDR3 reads CSVEAERGVTDTQYF. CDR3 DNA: TGCAGCGTTGAGGCCGAGCGGGGGGTTACAGATACGCAGTATTTT.

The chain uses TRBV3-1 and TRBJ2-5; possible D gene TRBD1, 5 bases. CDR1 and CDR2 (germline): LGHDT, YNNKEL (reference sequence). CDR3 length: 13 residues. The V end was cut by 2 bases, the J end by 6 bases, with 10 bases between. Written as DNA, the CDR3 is TGTGCCAGCAGCCAACAGGGATTCCAGACCCAGTACTTC. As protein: CASSQQGFQTQYF.

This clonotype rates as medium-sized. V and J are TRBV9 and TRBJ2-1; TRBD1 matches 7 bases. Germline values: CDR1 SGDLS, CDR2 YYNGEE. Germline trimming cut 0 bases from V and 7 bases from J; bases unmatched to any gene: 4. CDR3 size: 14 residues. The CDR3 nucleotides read TGTGCCAGCAGCGTAGGGACAGGAAGGAATGAGCAGTTCTTC. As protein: CASSVGTGRNEQFF.

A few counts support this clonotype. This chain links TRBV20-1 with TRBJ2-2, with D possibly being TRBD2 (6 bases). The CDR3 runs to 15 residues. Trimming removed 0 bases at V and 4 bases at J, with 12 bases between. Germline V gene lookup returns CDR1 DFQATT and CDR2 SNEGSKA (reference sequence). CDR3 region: CSAREARGATGELFF. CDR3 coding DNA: TGCAGTGCTAGAGAAGCTCGCGGGGCCACCGGGGAGCTGTTTTTT.

The CDR3: CASSFGTHQPQHF. Here the CDR3 DNA reads TGTGCCAGCAGCTTCGGGACCCATCAGCCCCAGCATTTT. The J gene is TRBJ1-5, the V gene TRBV5-6; D might be TRBD1 (5 bases). Trimming pared 2 bases from V and 5 bases from J, leaving 8 bases between. Germline V CDR1 and CDR2: SGHDT, YYEEEE. The CDR3 has 13 amino acids.

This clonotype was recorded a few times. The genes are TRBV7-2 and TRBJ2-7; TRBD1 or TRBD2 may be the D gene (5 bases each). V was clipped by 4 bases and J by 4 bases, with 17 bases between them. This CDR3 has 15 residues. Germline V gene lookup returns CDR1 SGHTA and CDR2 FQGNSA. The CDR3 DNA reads TGTGCCAGCAGCTCCCCGGACATCGGAGGTTACGAGCAGTACTTC. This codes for CASSSPDIGGYEQYF. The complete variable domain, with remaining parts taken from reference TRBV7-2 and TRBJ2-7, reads GAGVSQSPSNKVTEKGKDVELRCDPISGHTALYWYRQSLGQGLEFLIYFQGNSAPDKSGLPSDRFSAERTGGSVSTLTIQRTQQEDSAVYLCASSSPDIGGYEQYFGPGTRLTVT.

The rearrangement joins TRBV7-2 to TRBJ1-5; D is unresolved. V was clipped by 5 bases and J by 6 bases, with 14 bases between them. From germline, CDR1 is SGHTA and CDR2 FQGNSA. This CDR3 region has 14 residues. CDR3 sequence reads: CASSARGRGQPQHF. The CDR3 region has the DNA TGTGCCAGCAGCGCTAGAGGCAGAGGTCAGCCCCAGCATTTT.

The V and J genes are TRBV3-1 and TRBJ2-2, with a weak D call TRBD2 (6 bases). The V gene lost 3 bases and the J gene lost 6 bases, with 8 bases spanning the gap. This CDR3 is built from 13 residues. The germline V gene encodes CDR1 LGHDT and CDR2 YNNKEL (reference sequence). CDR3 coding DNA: TGTGCCAGCAGCCATAGGGACTCCGGGGAGCTGTTTTTT. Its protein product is CASSHRDSGELFF.

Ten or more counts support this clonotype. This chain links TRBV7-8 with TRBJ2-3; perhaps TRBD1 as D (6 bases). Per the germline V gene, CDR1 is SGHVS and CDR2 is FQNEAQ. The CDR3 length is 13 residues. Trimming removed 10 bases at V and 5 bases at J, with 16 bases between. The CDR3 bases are TGTGCCACAGGGGACGGAGCAAGAGATACGCAGTATTTT. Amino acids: CATGDGARDTQYF. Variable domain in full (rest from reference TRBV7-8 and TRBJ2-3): GAGVSQSPRYKVAKRGQDVALRCDPISGHVSLFWYQQALGQGPEFLTYFQNEAQLDKSGLPSDRFFAERPEGSVSTLKIQRTQQEDSAVYLCATGDGARDTQYFGPGTRLTVL.

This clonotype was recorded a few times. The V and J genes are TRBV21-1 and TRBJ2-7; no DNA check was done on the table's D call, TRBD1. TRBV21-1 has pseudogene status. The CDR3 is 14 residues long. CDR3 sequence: CASSNETGAREQYV. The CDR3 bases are TGTGCCAGCAGCAATGAGACAGGGGCGCGGGAGCAGTACGTC.

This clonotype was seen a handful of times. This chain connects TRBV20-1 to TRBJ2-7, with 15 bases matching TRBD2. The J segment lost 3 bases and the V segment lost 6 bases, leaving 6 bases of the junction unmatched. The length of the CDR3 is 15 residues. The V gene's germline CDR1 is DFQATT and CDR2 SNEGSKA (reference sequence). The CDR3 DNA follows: TGCAGTGCAGAGTGGACTAGCGGGGGGGTCTACGAGCAGTACTTC. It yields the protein CSAEWTSGGVYEQYF.

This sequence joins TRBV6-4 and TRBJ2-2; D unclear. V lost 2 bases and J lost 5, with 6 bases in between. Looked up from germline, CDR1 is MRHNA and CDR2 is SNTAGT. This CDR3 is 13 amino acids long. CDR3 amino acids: CASSDGETGELFF. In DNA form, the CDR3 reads TGTGCCAGCAGTGACGGGGAAACCGGGGAGCTGTTTTTT.

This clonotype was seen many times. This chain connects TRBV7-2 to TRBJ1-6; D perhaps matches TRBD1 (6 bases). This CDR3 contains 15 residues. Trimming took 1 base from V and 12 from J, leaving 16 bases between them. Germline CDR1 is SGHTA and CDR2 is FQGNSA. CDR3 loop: CASSLVGRGTRPLHF. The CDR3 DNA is TGTGCCAGCAGCTTAGTGGGCAGGGGTACGAGACCCCTCCACTTT.

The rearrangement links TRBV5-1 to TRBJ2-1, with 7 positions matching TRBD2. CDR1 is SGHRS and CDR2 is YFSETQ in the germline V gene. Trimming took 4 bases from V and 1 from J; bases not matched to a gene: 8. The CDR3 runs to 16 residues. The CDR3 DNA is TGCGCCAGCAGCCCGTCGGGGGGTAGGTCCTACAATGAGCAGTTCTTC. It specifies CASSPSGGRSYNEQFF.

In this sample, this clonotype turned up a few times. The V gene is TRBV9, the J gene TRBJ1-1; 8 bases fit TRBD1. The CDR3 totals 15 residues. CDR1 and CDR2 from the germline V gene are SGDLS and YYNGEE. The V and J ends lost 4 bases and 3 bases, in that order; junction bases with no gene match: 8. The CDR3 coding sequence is TGTGCCAGCAGCCCCGACAGGGGTTGGGACACTGAAGCTTTCTTT. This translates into CASSPDRGWDTEAFF.

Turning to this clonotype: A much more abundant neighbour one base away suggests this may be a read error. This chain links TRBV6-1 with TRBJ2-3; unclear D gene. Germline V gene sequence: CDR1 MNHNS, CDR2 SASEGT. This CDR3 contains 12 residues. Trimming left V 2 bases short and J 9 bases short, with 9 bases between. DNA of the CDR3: TGTGCCAGCAGTGAAAGGGCAGGCACGCAGTATTTT. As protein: CASSERAGTQYF.

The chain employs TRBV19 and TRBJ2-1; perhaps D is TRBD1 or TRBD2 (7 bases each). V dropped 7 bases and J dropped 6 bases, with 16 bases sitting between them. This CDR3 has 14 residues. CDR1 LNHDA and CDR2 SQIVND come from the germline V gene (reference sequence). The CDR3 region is CASMAGGASNEQFF. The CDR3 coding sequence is TGTGCCAGTATGGCAGGGGGGGCCTCCAATGAGCAGTTCTTC.

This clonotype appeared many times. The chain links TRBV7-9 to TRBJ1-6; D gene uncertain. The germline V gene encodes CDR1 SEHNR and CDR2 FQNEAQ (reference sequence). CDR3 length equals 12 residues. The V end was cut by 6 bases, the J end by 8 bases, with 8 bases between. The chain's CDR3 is CASRKGDSPLHF. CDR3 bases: TGTGCCAGCAGGAAAGGTGATTCACCCCTCCACTTT.

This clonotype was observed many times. Written as DNA, the CDR3 is TGTGCCAGCAGTCCCGGCCCGACCCTCGAGCAGTACGTC. As protein: CASSPGPTLEQYV. The chain couples TRBV7-2 to TRBJ2-7; D remains unclear. Trimming removed 6 bases at V and 6 bases at J, with 15 bases between. The CDR3 is 13 residues long. Germline V gene sequence: CDR1 SGHTA, CDR2 FQGNSA.